This TCR beta chain came from a study of CD8 T cells in Susac syndrome. The RNA, about 0.45 to 1 ug, was put through reverse transcription using random hexamers. TCRdb recomputed calls from the immunoSEQ multiplex PCR reads with MiXCR, one row per CDR3 protein. The table lists about 250,000 distinct CDR3 sequences, just over 90% of them singletons. This clonotype was detected only once. The CDR3 sequence is 13 residues long. Germline loops: CDR1 DFQATT, CDR2 SNEGSKA (reference sequence). Germline trimming cut 6 bases from V and 6 bases from J; bases unmatched to any gene: 5. This sequence was found in a human donor with multiple sclerosis. Sequenced sample: CD4+ T cells from PBMCs. This rearrangement joins TRBV20-1 to TRBJ2-5; TRBD1 matches at 12 bases. The CDR3 sequence is CSAPGQGAKTQYF. The CDR3 region has the DNA TGCAGTGCGCCGGGACAGGGGGCGAAGACCCAGTACTTC.